The text below deals with one T cell receptor (beta chain). This clone's antigen is unknown. No base qualities exist here, and no much larger clone lies one base off it. The sample belongs to a study of blood T cell repertoires in COVID-19 (TCRdb year 2020). General notes on the study: The collaborator samples originated in the United States, Italy and Spain and spanned the acute and convalescent phases of COVID-19. The prospective study material was composed of cDNA or gDNA derived from T cells, B-cell-depleted T cells, or PBMCs. Deeply sampled blood TCRbeta repertoires from subjects exposed to, actively infected with, or recovered from COVID-19 were included in the dataset. A freely available public database, intended as a resource for researchers studying the immune response to SARS-CoV-2, is where the repertoires were released. Samples were obtained from the ongoing ImmuneRACE study (first 160 participants) and from 1,254 subjects provided by 6 global collaborators. Nearly every sample came with metadata listing a de-identified subject ID, COVID-19 status, age in years and sex. Where HLA class I and class II types were available, the types were taken from metadata supplied by the sample provider, not from assay-based typing. Broader findings and caveats from the paper: The amount of clinical and demographic metadata varied by source and participant and was provided uncurated.

The CDR3 numbers 11 residues from cysteine through phenylalanine. The retained sequence is limited to the CDR3, 33 bases, with the frame set at the first base. V sheds 7 bases and J sheds 1 base, leaving 4 bases between their ends. The immunoSEQ Assay, a bias-controlled multiplex PCR, was used to amplify TCRbeta CDR3 regions from genomic DNA. As for the original processing: Nucleated cell counts per sample were estimated from amplification of reference gene primers within the assay. To quantify the absolute abundance of each unique TCRbeta CDR3 rearrangement, sequence reads were collapsed and filtered. For each sample, productive Simpson clonality was calculated by taking the square root of Simpson's diversity index across productive rearrangements. TCRdb holds this immuneACCESS table with in-frame rearrangements only. Some clones are missing; in checked studies, unresolved V genes explain under half, and the rest has no known cause. V, J and clone size are taken as reported in that table, and D and trimming were inferred from the DNA itself. The sample data list 200,000 to 250,000 clones, and roughly four fifths of these were observed just once. The ten largest make up approximately 7.4% of the sample.

The collaborating institutions used their own protocols to collect whole blood in K2EDTA tubes. For TCRbeta analysis, collaborators shipped samples in one of three forms: frozen whole blood, isolated PBMCs, or DNA extracted from either of those sample types. Rearrangement joined TRBV12-3 or TRBV12-4 to TRBJ1-1, with the D gene not confidently named. The sequence derives from a woman in her fifties or sixties with acute or convalescent COVID-19. Specimen: peripheral blood. The DNA sequence is given as TGTGCCAGCACCAAGAACACTGAAGCTTTCTTT. It codes for CASTKNTEAFF.